These 23 T cell receptor beta chains were all obtained from the same sample, sequenced in a study of blood T cell repertoires in COVID-19. Some clones are missing from TCRdb's copy, which holds only in-frame ones; the method was immunoSEQ multiplex PCR. The table records 390,000 or so clones, around 90% of them present only once. Sequencing was carried out using peripheral blood. All receptors come from a man aged 18 to 30 with active or convalescent COVID-19.

This sequence joins TRBV15 and TRBJ2-7; TRBD2 matches at 10 bases. Germline CDR1 and CDR2: LNHNV and YYDKDF (reference sequence). With 1 base clipped from V and 4 bases from J, the junction kept 19 bases outside the gene matches. This CDR3 is built from 20 residues. The CDR3 sequence is CATSRVSLGLAGVGLYEQYF. In DNA form, the CDR3 reads TGTGCCACCAGCAGAGTCTCGTTAGGGCTAGCGGGAGTTGGTTTGTACGAGCAGTACTTC. Using reference TRBV15 and TRBJ2-7 for the parts outside the CDR3, the full variable domain is DAMVIQNPRYQVTQFGKPVTLSCSQTLNHNVMYWYQQKSSQAPKLLFHYYDKDFNNEADTPDNFQSRRPNTSFCFLDIRSPGLGDTAMYLCATSRVSLGLAGVGLYEQYFGPGTRLTVT.

This chain uses TRBV9 with TRBJ2-6, with 15 positions matching TRBD2. In germline, CDR1 is SGDLS, CDR2 YYNGEE. Trimming cost V 2 bases and J 0 bases; bases outside gene matches: 6. The CDR3 runs to 20 residues. This chain's CDR3 is CASSVPGLAGGSSGANVLTF. The DNA for the CDR3 is TGTGCCAGCAGCGTCCCCGGACTAGCGGGAGGGAGCTCTGGGGCCAACGTCCTGACTTTC.

This chain uses TRBV3-1 (or the pseudogene TRBV3-2) with TRBJ1-3; 8 bases match TRBD1. Germline CDR1 is LGHDT and CDR2 is YNNKEL (reference sequence). The CDR3 is made up of 17 amino acids. V trimming: 2 bases; J trimming: 0 bases; junction bases outside the gene matches: 6. In DNA, the CDR3 is TGTGCCAGCAGCCAACGTACAGGGGGTCCCTCTGGAAACACCATATATTTT. It encodes CASSQRTGGPSGNTIYF.

The V and J genes are TRBV4-1 and TRBJ2-5, with 12 bases lining up with TRBD2. The CDR3 totals 17 residues. V dropped 0 bases and J dropped 3; count of bases not matched to a gene: 5. From germline, CDR1 is MGHRA and CDR2 YSYEKL. The CDR3 reads CASSQDRTSGVEETQYF. For the CDR3, the DNA is TGCGCCAGCAGCCAAGATAGGACTAGCGGGGTGGAAGAGACCCAGTACTTC.

The gene calls are TRBV11-3 and TRBJ2-1, with 7 bases identical to TRBD2. In germline, CDR1 is SGHNT, CDR2 YENEEA. V lost 4 bases to trimming and J lost 2 bases; unmatched junction nucleotides: 5. This CDR3 is 15 amino acids long. The CDR3 DNA is TGTGCCAGCAGCTCATCTAGCGGACCCTACAATGAGCAGTTCTTC. Protein sequence: CASSSSSGPYNEQFF. Together with reference TRBV11-3 and TRBJ2-1, the CDR3 gives the full variable domain: EAGVVQSPRYKIIEKKQPVAFWCNPISGHNTLYWYLQNLGQGPELLIRYENEEAVDDSQLPKDRFSAERLKGVDSTLKIQPAELGDSAVYLCASSSSSGPYNEQFFGPGTRLTVL.

V and J are TRBV7-9 and TRBJ1-2; 7 bases map to TRBD1. V was pared by 5 bases and J by 5 bases, with 5 bases of the junction left unmatched. Per the germline V gene, CDR1 is SEHNR and CDR2 is FQNEAQ (reference sequence). CDR3 size: 13 residues. The CDR3 nucleotides read TGTGCCAGCAGCATAGGGACAGATTATGGCTACACCTTC. It specifies CASSIGTDYGYTF.

The rearrangement links TRBV5-6 to TRBJ1-6, with D maybe TRBD1 (5 bases). The CDR3 length is 15 residues. The germline V gene encodes CDR1 SGHDT and CDR2 YYEEEE. The V gene lost 3 bases and the J gene lost 1 base, with 8 bases spanning the gap. CDR3 in amino acids: CASSYRQSYNSPLHF. The CDR3 nucleotides are TGTGCCAGCAGCTATAGACAGTCCTATAATTCACCCCTCCACTTT.

The V call is TRBV6-5, the J call TRBJ1-1, with D unclear. The V gene's germline CDR1 is MNHEY and CDR2 SVGAGI. The CDR3 extends over 14 amino acids. The ends were cut back, 6 bases at V and 1 base at J, with 12 bases in the middle. CDR3 DNA sequence: TGTGCCAGCAGGCTAGGAGGGTGGAACACTGAAGCTTTCTTT. It translates to CASRLGGWNTEAFF.

The J gene is TRBJ2-1, the V gene TRBV11-3, with a possible D match to TRBD2 (6 bases). The germline V gene encodes CDR1 SGHNT and CDR2 YENEEA. Trimming cost V 5 bases and J 2 bases, with 19 bases left between them. The CDR3 totals 17 residues. CDR3 nucleotide sequence: TGTGCCAGCAGCATCGGTGGGGCGGGAATCACCTACAATGAGCAGTTCTTC. Translation: CASSIGGAGITYNEQFF.

This clone was picked up one time. The same CDR3 also results from other DNA sequences found in this sample. The rearrangement links TRBV28 to TRBJ1-1, with no clear D. Deletions cut 3 bases from V and 5 bases from J, with 7 bases between. There are 12 residues in the CDR3. CDR1 and CDR2 (germline): MDHEN, SYDVKM. The CDR3 nucleotides read TGTGCCAGCAGTTTGCGAGGGACTGAAGCTTTCTTT. This gives the protein CASSLRGTEAFF.

This sequence joins TRBV6-6 and TRBJ1-4; a weak D match, TRBD1 (5 bases). Trimming left V 11 bases short and J 8 bases short, with 15 bases between. The CDR3 spans 12 residues. Germline CDR1 reads MNHNY; CDR2 reads SVGAGI (reference sequence). CDR3 coding DNA: TGTGCCGGGGGGAGGTTTGGCGAAAAACTGTTTTTT. Translation gives CAGGRFGEKLFF.

The chain uses TRBV28 and TRBJ1-5, with 8 bases lining up with TRBD1. CDR1 and CDR2 (germline): MDHEN, SYDVKM. The CDR3 runs to 17 residues. The V gene end was trimmed by 0 bases and the J gene end by 4 bases; junction bases not matched to a gene: 8. The CDR3 here is CASSLWAGGSGNQPQHF. The CDR3 DNA sequence: TGTGCCAGCAGTTTATGGGCAGGGGGCTCAGGAAATCAGCCCCAGCATTTT. Combining the CDR3 with reference TRBV28 and TRBJ1-5 gives the whole variable domain DVKVTQSSRYLVKRTGEKVFLECVQDMDHENMFWYRQDPGLGLRLIYFSYDVKMKEKGDIPEGYSVSREKKERFSLILESASTNQTSMYLCASSLWAGGSGNQPQHFGDGTRLSIL.

The V gene is TRBV24-1, the J gene TRBJ2-3; 11 nucleotides agree with TRBD2. This CDR3 has 15 amino acids. Germline loops: CDR1 KGHDR, CDR2 SFDVKD. Trimming at V came to 5 bases and at J to 2 bases, leaving 2 bases not matched to a gene. CDR3 nucleotides: TGTGCCACCAGTGGACTAGCGGGGCTCACAGATACGCAGTATTTT. This codes for CATSGLAGLTDTQYF.

The V and J genes are TRBV6-2 or TRBV6-3 and TRBJ2-2; TRBD1 agrees at 7 bases. In germline, CDR1 is MNHEY, CDR2 SVGEGT. This CDR3 has 17 residues. Germline trimming cut 0 bases from V and 6 bases from J; bases unmatched to any gene: 10. This CDR3 is CASSYSLKGAIAGELFF. In DNA, the CDR3 is TGTGCCAGCAGTTACTCGCTGAAGGGGGCTATCGCCGGGGAGCTGTTTTTT.

V is TRBV19 and J is TRBJ2-1; D ambiguous. Germline-derived CDR1 and CDR2 are LNHDA and SQIVND (reference sequence). The V and J ends lost 3 bases and 6 bases respectively, with 12 bases between them. The CDR3 extends over 14 amino acids. In DNA, the CDR3 is TGTGCCAGTAGTATGAAGCCCTATGCCAATGAGCAGTTCTTC. Translated, it gives CASSMKPYANEQFF.

The chain joins TRBV7-6 to TRBJ1-1; 10 positions match TRBD1. This CDR3 spans 16 amino acids. V gave up 5 bases and J gave up 3 bases; unmatched junction bases: 9. Germline CDR1 is SGHVS and CDR2 is FNYEAQ. CDR3 in amino acids: CASSHRSGTGDTEAFF. The CDR3 DNA reads as TGTGCCAGCAGCCATAGATCCGGGACAGGGGACACTGAAGCTTTCTTT.

The gene calls are TRBV29-1 and TRBJ1-5, with 10 bases that match TRBD1. This CDR3 comprises 15 residues. Germline V gives CDR1 SQVTM, CDR2 ANQGSEA. With V trimmed by 5 bases and J by 2 bases, 6 bases remained unmatched. The CDR3 region has the DNA TGCAGCGTTTCAGGGGGGACAGGGGGCAATCAGCCCCAGCATTTT. As protein: CSVSGGTGGNQPQHF.

This clone was seen just once. The chain uses TRBV3-1 (or the pseudogene TRBV3-2) and TRBJ1-6, with 7 nucleotides matching TRBD1. The V segment lost 4 bases and the J segment 2 bases; nucleotides outside the gene matches: 8. This CDR3 has 17 residues. The germline gives CDR1 LGHDT, CDR2 YNNKEL (reference sequence). This CDR3 reads CASSPSPTGAYNSPLHF. The CDR3 DNA reads TGTGCCAGCAGCCCTTCACCTACAGGGGCCTATAATTCACCCCTCCACTTT.

The genes are TRBV27 and TRBJ2-1, with D maybe TRBD1 (6 bases). The CDR3 sequence is 14 residues long. V was cut by 5 bases and J by 3 bases, with 11 bases left in between. The germline V gene encodes CDR1 MNHEY and CDR2 SMNVEV (reference sequence). CDR3 in amino acids: CASSVQGNYNEQFF. Written as DNA, the CDR3 is TGTGCCAGCAGTGTACAGGGAAACTACAATGAGCAGTTCTTC.

This clone was seen only once. The chain joins TRBV19 to TRBJ2-1; TRBD2 aligns across 7 bases. The ends lost 4 bases at V and 7 bases at J; junction bases unmatched: 4. This CDR3 region has 13 residues. Germline-derived CDR1 and CDR2 are LNHDA and SQIVND (reference sequence). CDR3 protein: CASSTWEGNEQFF. The CDR3 bases are TGTGCCAGTAGTACGTGGGAGGGTAATGAGCAGTTCTTC.

The chain has TRBV6-1 and TRBJ1-6, with TRBD1 matching 9 bases. The CDR3 spans 16 residues. Germline trimming cut 2 bases from V and 7 bases from J; bases unmatched to any gene: 6. Germline V CDR1 and CDR2: MNHNS, SASEGT. The CDR3 loop is CASSERRDRVNSPLHF. CDR3 in DNA: TGTGCCAGCAGTGAAAGAAGGGACAGGGTAAATTCACCCCTCCACTTT.

The chain carries TRBV9 and TRBJ2-7; 8 positions match TRBD1. CDR3 length: 14 residues. V shed 3 bases, J shed 2 bases, and the junction held 4 bases outside the gene matches. The germline gives CDR1 SGDLS, CDR2 YYNGEE. DNA for the CDR3: TGTGCCAGCAGCGCTCGGACAGGGACCTACGAGCAGTACTTC. Translating it yields CASSARTGTYEQYF.

J is TRBJ2-2 and V is TRBV3-1 (or the pseudogene TRBV3-2), with D possibly TRBD2 on 6 matching bases. Germline V CDR1 and CDR2: LGHDT, YNNKEL (reference sequence). Trimming left V 6 bases short and J 6 bases short, with 11 bases between. CDR3 length: 13 amino acids. CDR3 in DNA: TGTGCCAGCAGTCGCGGGAAACCCGGGGAGCTGTTTTTT. Protein sequence: CASSRGKPGELFF.